This T cell receptor beta chain was profiled in a study of cytomegalovirus exposure and HLA in healthy donors. Points from the study as a whole: A later analysis, which compared TCR beta chains of equal frequency, found the HLA-associated ones more clonally expanded. The sole available immune exposure information was CMV serostatus.

Comments on this clone: The target antigen is unknown.

PCR employed 60 Vbeta and 13 Jbeta primers. How the authors handled the data: A later analysis counted approximately 88 million unique TCR beta chains, about 10 million shared. Data came from immunoSEQ multiplex PCR; TCRdb stores just in-frame clones and leaves some out. V and J calls and clone size follow that table, whereas D and trimming were derived from the DNA. Of some 160,000 clones listed, approximately 81% are singletons. The CDR3 consists of 21 residues. All the people who gave samples were healthy bone marrow donors. This receptor was taken from a man between 50 and 59 years old in good health and CMV-seropositive. The sample consisted of PBMCs. This chain uses TRBV21-1 with TRBJ1-6; the D call in the table, TRBD1, was not verified against the DNA. TRBV21-1 has pseudogene status. The CDR3 spells CASSRDLDRGNLEEVNSPLHF. Here the CDR3 DNA reads TGTGCCAGCAGCAGGGATTTAGACAGGGGGAACTTGGAGGAGGTGAATTCACCCCTCCACTTT.